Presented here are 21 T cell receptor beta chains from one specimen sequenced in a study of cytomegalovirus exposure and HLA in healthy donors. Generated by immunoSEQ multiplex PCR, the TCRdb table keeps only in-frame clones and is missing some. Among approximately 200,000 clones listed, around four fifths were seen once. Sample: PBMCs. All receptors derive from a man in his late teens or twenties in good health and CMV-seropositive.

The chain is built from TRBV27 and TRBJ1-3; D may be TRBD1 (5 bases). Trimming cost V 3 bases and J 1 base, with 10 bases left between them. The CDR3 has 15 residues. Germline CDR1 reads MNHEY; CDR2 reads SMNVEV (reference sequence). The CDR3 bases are TGTGCCAGCAGTTTGGGGGGGATTTCTGGAAACACCATATATTTT. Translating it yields CASSLGGISGNTIYF.

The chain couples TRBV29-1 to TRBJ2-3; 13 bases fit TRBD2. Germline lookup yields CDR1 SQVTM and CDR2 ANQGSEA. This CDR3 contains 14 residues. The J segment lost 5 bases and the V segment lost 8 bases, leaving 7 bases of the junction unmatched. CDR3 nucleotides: TGCAGCTTGACTAGCGGGAGGTCAAGAGATACGCAGTATTTT. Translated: CSLTSGRSRDTQYF.

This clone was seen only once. The CDR3 here is CASSQVGGQETQYF. In nucleotides, the CDR3 is TGTGCCAGCAGCCAAGTGGGGGGGCAAGAGACCCAGTACTTC. This chain joins TRBV5-3 and TRBJ2-5; 7 positions match TRBD2. TRBV5-3 is an ORF, and what it does is uncertain. CDR3 length: 14 residues. After removal of 8 bases from V and 2 bases from J, the junction contained 9 bases not matched to a gene.

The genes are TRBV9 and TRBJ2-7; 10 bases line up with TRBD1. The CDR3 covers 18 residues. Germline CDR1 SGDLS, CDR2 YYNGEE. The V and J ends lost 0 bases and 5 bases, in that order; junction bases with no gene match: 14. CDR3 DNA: TGTGCCAGCAGCGTAGCCGCGACAGGGGGCGCATCATCCCACGAGCAGTACTTC. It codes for CASSVAATGGASSHEQYF.

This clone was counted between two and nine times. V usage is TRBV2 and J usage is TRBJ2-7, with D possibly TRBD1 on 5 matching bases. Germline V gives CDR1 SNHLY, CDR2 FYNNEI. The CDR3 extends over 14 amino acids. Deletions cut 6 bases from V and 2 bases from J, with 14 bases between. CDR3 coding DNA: TGTGCCAGCAGCAAGATAGGGGAACCCTACGAGCAGTACTTC. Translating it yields CASSKIGEPYEQYF.

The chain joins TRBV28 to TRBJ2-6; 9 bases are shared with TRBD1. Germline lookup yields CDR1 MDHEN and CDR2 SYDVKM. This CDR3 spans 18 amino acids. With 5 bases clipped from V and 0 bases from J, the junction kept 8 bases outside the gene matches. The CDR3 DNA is TGTGCCAGCAGTCCGCCCGGGACAGGGTTCTCTGGGGCCAACGTCCTGACTTTC. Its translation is CASSPPGTGFSGANVLTF.

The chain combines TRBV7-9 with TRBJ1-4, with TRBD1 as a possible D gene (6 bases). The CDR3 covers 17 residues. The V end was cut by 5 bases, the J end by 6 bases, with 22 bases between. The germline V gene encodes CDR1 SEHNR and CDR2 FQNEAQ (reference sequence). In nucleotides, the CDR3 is TGTGCCAGCAGCCCAGGGCGGGGGGCCGCCAGTCATGAAAAACTGTTTTTT. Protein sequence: CASSPGRGAASHEKLFF. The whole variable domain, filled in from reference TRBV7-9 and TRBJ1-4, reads DTGVSQNPRHKITKRGQNVTFRCDPISEHNRLYWYRQTLGQGPEFLTYFQNEAQLEKSRLLSDRFSAERPKGSFSTLEIQRTEQGDSAMYLCASSPGRGAASHEKLFFGSGTQLSVL.

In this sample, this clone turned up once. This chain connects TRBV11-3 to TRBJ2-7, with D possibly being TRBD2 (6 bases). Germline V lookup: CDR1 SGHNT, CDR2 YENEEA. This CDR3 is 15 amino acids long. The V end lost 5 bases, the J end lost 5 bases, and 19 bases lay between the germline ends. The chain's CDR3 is CASSQTGGSAHEQYF. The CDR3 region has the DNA TGTGCCAGCAGCCAAACCGGAGGGAGTGCCCACGAGCAGTACTTC.

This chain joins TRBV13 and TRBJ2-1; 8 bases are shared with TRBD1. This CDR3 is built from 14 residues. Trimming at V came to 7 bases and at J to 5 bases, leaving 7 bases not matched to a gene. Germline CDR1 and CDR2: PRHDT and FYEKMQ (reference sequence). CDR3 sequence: CASTWDRLDNEQFF. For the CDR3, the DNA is TGTGCCAGCACCTGGGACAGGTTAGACAATGAGCAGTTCTTC.

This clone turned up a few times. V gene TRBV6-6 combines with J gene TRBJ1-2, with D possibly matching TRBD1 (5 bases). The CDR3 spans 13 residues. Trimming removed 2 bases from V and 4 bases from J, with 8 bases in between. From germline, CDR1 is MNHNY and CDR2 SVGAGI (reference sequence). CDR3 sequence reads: CASSYGGTYGYTF. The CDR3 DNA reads TGTGCCAGCAGTTACGGAGGGACCTATGGCTACACCTTC.

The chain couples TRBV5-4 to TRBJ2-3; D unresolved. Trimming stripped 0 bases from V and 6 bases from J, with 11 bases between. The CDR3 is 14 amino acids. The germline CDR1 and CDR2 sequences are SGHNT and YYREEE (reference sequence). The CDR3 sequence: CASSLVGRVDTQYF. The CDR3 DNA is TGTGCCAGCAGCTTGGTTGGTAGAGTGGATACGCAGTATTTT.

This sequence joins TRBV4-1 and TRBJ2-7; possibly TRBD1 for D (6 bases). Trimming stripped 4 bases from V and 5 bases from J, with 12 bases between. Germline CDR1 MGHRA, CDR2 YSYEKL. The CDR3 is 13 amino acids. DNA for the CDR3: TGCGCCAGCAGCCTATGGGACAATGACGAGCAGTACTTC. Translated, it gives CASSLWDNDEQYF.

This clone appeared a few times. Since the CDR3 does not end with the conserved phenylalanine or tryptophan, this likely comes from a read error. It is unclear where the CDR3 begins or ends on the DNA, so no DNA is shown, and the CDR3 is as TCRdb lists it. The CDR3 loop reads CASSYSKGARGG. The chain joins TRBV6-5 to TRBJ1-4; no check of the table's D call, TRBD1, against the DNA was made. Per the germline V gene, CDR1 is MNHEY and CDR2 is SVGAGI. Ends included, the CDR3 has 12 residues.

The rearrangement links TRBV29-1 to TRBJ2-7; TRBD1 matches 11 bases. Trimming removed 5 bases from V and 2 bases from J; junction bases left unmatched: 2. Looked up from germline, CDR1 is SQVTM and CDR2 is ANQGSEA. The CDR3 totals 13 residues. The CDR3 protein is CSVPGQGAYEQYF. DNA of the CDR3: TGCAGCGTTCCGGGACAGGGGGCCTACGAGCAGTACTTC.

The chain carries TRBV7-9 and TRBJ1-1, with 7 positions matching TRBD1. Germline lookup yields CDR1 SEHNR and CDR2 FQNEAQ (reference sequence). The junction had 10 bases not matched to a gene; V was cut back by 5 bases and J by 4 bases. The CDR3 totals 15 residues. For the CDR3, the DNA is TGTGCCAGCAGCCCCTACAGGGGTTTCTCCACTGAAGCTTTCTTT. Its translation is CASSPYRGFSTEAFF.

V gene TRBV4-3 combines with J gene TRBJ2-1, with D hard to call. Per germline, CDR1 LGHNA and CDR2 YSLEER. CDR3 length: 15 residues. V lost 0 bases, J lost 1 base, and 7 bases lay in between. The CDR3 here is CASSQDISSYNEQFF. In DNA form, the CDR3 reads TGCGCCAGCAGCCAAGATATCTCGTCCTACAATGAGCAGTTCTTC.

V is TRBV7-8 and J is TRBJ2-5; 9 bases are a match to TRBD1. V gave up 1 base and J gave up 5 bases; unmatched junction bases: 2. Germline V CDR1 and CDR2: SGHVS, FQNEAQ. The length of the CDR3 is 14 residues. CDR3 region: CASSLGTGDETQYF. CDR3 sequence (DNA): TGTGCCAGCAGCTTAGGGACAGGGGATGAGACCCAGTACTTC.

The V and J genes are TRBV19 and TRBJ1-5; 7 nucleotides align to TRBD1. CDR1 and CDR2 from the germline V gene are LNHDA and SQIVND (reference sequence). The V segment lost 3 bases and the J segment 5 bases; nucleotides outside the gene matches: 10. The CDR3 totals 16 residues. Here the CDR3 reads CASSMGGTAEDQPQHF. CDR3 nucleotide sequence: TGTGCCAGTAGTATGGGCGGGACAGCCGAAGATCAGCCCCAGCATTTT.

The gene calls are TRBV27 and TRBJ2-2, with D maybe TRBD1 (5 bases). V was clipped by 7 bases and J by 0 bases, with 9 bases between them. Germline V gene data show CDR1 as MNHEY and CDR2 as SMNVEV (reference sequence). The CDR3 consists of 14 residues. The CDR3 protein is CASTLTANTGELFF. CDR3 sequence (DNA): TGTGCCAGCACCCTGACAGCGAACACCGGGGAGCTGTTTTTT.

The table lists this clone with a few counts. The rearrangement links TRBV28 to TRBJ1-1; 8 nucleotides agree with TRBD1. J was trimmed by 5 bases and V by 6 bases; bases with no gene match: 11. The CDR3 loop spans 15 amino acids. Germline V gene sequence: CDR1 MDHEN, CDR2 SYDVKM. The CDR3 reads CASSTNQGARTEAFF. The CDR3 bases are TGTGCCAGCAGCACGAACCAGGGGGCGCGGACTGAAGCTTTCTTT.

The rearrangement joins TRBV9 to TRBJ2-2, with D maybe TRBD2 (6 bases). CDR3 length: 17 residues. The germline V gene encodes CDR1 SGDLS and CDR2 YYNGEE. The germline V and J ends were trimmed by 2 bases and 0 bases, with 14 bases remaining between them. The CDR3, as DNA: TGTGCCAGCAGCGTGCCCTCCGGGAGCCCGAACACCGGGGAGCTGTTTTTT. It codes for CASSVPSGSPNTGELFF.